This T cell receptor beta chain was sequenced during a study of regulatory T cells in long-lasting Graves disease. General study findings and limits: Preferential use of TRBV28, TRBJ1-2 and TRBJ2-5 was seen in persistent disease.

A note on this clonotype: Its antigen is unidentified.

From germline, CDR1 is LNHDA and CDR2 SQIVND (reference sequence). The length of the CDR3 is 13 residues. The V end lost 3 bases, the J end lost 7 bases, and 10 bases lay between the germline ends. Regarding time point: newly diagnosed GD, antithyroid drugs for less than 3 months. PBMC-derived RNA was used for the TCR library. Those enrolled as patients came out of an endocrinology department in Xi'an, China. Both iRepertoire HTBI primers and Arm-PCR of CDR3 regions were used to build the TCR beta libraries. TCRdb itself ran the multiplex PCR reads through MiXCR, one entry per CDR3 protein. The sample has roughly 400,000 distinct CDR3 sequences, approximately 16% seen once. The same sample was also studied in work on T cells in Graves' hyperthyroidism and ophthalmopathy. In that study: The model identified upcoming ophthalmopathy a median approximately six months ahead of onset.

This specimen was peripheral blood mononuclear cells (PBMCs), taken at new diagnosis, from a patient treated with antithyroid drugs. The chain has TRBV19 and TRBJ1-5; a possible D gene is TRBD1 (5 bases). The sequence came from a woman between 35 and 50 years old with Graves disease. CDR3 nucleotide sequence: TGTGCCAGTAGTATCGACAGAACACAGCCCCAGCATTTT. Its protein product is CASSIDRTQPQHF.